Detailed here is one T cell receptor (beta chain). Its antigen remains unknown. Unique molecular identifiers were attached to individual cDNA molecules during library preparation. Original processing notes: Samples contained a median of roughly 93,000 TCRs, with a range of about 23,224 to 700,000. TCRdb called the RACE reads again in MiXCR, with one record for every CDR3 protein. In this record, the V and J calls reflect TCRdb's handling and not the investigators' own analysis. The sample yields 100,000 to 150,000 distinct CDR3 sequences, about 8.2% seen once. Germline V gene sequence: CDR1 SGHRS, CDR2 YFSETQ. The V gene end was trimmed by 1 base and the J gene end by 3 bases; junction bases not matched to a gene: 5. The CDR3 sequence is 15 residues long. Time point meaning: healthy volunteer bleed at 2 weeks. Researchers extracted total RNA from unfractionated whole blood. The sample is drawn from a study of human T cells and chemical hapten exposure. Study observations and caveats: After DPC sensitization, TCRs above 1 in 1000 frequency showed no change.

This clonotype originated in a male donor in good health. Some clones in this sample may be carry-over from other donors' samples. The chain employs TRBV5-1 and TRBJ2-5; TRBD2 matches at 8 bases. The material sequenced was whole blood. CDR3 loop: CASSLFGGEKETQYF. CDR3 DNA sequence: TGCGCCAGCAGCTTGTTCGGGGGGGAAAAAGAGACCCAGTACTTC. Complete variable domain (other parts from reference TRBV5-1 and TRBJ2-5): KAGVTQTPRYLIKTRGQQVTLSCSPISGHRSVSWYQQTPGQGLQFLFEYFSETQRNKGNFPGRFSGRQFSNSRSEMNVSTLELGDSALYLCASSLFGGEKETQYFGPGTRLLVL.